The present T cell receptor (beta chain) was sequenced within a study of blood T cell repertoires in COVID-19. Study as a whole: The United States, Italy and Spain supplied acute and convalescent COVID-19 samples. T cells, B-cell-depleted T cells, or PBMCs supplied cDNA or gDNA.

In the original workflow: Nucleated cell counts were estimated from reference gene primer amplification. Produced via immunoSEQ multiplex PCR; TCRdb's table is partial and in-frame only. That table is the source of V, J and clone size, and D and trimming were worked out from the DNA. The sample consists of roughly 80,000 clones, about 80% of them appearing once. Germline assignment: CDR1 LNHDA and CDR2 SQIVND (reference sequence). CDR3 length: 14 amino acids. The germline V and J ends were trimmed by 4 bases and 6 bases, with 15 bases remaining between them. This rearrangement joins TRBV19 to TRBJ2-5, with D perhaps TRBD2 (5 bases). The sample was peripheral blood. This sequence originates from a human donor in a cohort sampled during active COVID-19. CDR3 DNA: TGTGCCAGTAGTACCTCACTAGAGTCACAGACCCAGTACTTC. Translating it yields CASSTSLESQTQYF.